Sequencing of this TCR beta chain was carried out in a study of shared clonotypes between healthy human individuals. Profiled with immunoSEQ multiplex PCR; TCRdb holds only in-frame clones, not every one. This table holds roughly 2.5 million clones, around 94% found once. Germline CDR1 is SGHRS and CDR2 is YFSETQ. This CDR3 spans 12 amino acids. V was shortened by 4 bases and J by 5 bases, with 9 bases between the two germline ends. The TCR comes from a man between 18 and 29 years old in good health. Sequenced material: naive CD4+ T cells sorted from blood. The subset is: CD45RA+ positively selected. The chain carries TRBV5-1 and TRBJ2-5; no clear D gene. The DNA of the CDR3 is TGCGCCAGCAGCGCGCTGGGGGAGACCCAGTACTTC. Translating gives CASSALGETQYF. The full variable domain, completed using reference TRBV5-1 and TRBJ2-5, is KAGVTQTPRYLIKTRGQQVTLSCSPISGHRSVSWYQQTPGQGLQFLFEYFSETQRNKGNFPGRFSGRQFSNSRSEMNVSTLELGDSALYLCASSALGETQYFGPGTRLLVL.